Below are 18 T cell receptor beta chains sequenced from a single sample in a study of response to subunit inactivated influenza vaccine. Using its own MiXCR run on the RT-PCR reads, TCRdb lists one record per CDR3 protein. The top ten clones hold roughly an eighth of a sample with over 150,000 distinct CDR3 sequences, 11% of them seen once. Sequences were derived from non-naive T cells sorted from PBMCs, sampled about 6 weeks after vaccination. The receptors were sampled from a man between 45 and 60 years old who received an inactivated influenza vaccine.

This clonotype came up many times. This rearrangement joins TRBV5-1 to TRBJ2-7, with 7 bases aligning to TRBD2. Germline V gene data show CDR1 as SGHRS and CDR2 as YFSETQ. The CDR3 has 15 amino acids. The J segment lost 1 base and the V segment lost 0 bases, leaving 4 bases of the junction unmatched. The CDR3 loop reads CASSLGASGSYEQYF. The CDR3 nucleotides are TGCGCCAGCAGCTTGGGGGCTAGCGGATCCTACGAGCAGTACTTC.

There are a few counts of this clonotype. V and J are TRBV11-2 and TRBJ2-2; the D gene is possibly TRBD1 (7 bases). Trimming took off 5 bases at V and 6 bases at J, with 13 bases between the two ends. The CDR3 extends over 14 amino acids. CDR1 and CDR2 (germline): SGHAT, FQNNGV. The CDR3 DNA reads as TGTGCCAGCAGCGAGGTCAGGGGGGCCGGGGAGCTGTTTTTT. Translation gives CASSEVRGAGELFF.

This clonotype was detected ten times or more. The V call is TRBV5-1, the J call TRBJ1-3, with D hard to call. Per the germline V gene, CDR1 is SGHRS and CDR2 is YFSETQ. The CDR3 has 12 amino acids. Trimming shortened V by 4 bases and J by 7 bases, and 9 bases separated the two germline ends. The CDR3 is CASSADSNTIYF. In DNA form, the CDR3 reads TGCGCCAGCAGCGCGGACTCGAACACCATATATTTT.

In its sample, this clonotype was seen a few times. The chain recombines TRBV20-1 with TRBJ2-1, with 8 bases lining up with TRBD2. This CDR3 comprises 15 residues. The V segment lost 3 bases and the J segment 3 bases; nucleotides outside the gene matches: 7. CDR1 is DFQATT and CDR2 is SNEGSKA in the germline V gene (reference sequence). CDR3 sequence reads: CSASGDGGGYNEQFF. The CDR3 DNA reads TGCAGTGCTAGTGGTGACGGGGGGGGCTACAATGAGCAGTTCTTC.

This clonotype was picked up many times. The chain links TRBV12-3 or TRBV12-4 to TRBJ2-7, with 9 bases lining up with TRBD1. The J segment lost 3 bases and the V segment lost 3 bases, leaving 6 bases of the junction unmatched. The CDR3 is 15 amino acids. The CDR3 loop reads CASSLHGTGNYEQYF. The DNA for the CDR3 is TGTGCCAGCAGTTTGCATGGGACAGGGAACTACGAGCAGTACTTC.

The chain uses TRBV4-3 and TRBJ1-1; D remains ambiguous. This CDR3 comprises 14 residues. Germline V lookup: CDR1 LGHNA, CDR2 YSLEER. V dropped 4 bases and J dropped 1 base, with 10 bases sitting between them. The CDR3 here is CASSLQPGNTEAFF. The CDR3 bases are TGCGCCAGCAGCCTCCAGCCAGGGAACACTGAAGCTTTCTTT.

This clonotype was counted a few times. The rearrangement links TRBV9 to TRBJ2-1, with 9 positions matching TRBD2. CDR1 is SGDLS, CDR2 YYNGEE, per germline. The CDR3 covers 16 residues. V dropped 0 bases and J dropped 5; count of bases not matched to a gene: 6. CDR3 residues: CASSVEGTSFHNEQFF. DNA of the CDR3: TGTGCCAGCAGCGTAGAGGGGACTAGCTTCCACAATGAGCAGTTCTTC.

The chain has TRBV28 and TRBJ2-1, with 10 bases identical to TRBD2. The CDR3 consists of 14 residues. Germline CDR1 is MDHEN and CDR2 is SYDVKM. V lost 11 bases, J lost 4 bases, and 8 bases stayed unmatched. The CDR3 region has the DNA TGTGCCGCACAAGCTAGCGGGAGTTACAATGAGCAGTTCTTC. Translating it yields CAAQASGSYNEQFF.

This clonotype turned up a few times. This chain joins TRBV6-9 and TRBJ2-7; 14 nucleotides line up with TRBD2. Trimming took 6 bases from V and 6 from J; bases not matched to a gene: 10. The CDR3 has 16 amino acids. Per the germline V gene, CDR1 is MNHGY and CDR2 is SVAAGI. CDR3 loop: CASSTGLAGAYSEQYF. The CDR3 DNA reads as TGTGCCAGCAGCACGGGACTAGCGGGAGCTTATAGCGAGCAGTACTTC.

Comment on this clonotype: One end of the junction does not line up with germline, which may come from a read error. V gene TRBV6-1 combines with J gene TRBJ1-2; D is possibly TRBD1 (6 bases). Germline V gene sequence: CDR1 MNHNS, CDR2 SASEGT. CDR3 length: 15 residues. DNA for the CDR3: TGTGCCAGCAGGGAAGGGCTAGTCAGGGGCTTCGGCTACACCTTC. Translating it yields CASREGLVRGFGYTF.

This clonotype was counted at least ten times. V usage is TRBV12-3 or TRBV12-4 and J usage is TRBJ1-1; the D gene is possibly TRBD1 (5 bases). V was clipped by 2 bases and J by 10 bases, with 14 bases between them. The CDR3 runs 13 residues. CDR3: CASSLRGESRAFF. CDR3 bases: TGTGCCAGCAGTTTACGGGGCGAATCGAGAGCTTTCTTT.

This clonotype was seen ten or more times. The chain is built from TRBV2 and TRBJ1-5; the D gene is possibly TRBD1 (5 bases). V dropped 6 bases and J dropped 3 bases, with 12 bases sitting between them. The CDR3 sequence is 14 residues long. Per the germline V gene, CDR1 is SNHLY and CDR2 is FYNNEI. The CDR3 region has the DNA TGTGCCAGCAGACGACAGCTATTCAATCAGCCCCAGCATTTT. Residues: CASRRQLFNQPQHF. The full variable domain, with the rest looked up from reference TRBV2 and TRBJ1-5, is EPEVTQTPSHQVTQMGQEVILRCVPISNHLYFYWYRQILGQKVEFLVSFYNNEISEKSEIFDDQFSVERPDGSNFTLKIRSTKLEDSAMYFCASRRQLFNQPQHFGDGTRLSIL.

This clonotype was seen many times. The CDR3 DNA reads as TGTGCCAGCGGGAAAGGGGTAGTCGCTGAAGCTTTCTTT. This codes for CASGKGVVAEAFF. The chain has TRBV12-3 or TRBV12-4 and TRBJ1-1, with D perhaps matching TRBD1 (5 bases). The V end was cut by 8 bases, the J end by 6 bases, with 16 bases between. This CDR3 has 13 amino acids.

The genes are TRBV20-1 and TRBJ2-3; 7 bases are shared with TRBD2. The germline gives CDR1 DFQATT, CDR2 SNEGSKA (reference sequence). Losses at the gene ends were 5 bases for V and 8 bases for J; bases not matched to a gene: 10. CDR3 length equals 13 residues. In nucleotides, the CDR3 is TGCAGTGCTCATTCGGGTAGCGGGCTTACGCAGTATTTT. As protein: CSAHSGSGLTQYF.

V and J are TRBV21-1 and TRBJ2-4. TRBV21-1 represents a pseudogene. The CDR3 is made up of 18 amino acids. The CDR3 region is CASSKAGPAGRTKNIQYF. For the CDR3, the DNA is TGTGCCAGCAGCAAAGCGGGTCCGGCGGGGCGAACCAAAAACATTCAGTACTTC.

CDR3 region: CSASPFQRGARVYEQYF. The DNA for the CDR3 is TGCAGTGCTTCCCCTTTCCAGCGGGGGGCCAGGGTCTACGAGCAGTACTTC. This rearrangement joins TRBV20-1 to TRBJ2-7; 9 positions match TRBD2. Germline trimming cut 5 bases from V and 3 bases from J; bases unmatched to any gene: 17. The CDR3 extends over 17 amino acids. CDR1 is DFQATT and CDR2 is SNEGSKA in the germline V gene (reference sequence).

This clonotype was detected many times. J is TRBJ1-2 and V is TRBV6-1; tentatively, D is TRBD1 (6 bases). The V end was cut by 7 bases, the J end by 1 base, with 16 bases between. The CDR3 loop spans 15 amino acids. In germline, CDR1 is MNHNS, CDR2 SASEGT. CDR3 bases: TGTGCCAGCACTCGACTGTCACAGGGTAACTATGGCTACACCTTC. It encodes CASTRLSQGNYGYTF.

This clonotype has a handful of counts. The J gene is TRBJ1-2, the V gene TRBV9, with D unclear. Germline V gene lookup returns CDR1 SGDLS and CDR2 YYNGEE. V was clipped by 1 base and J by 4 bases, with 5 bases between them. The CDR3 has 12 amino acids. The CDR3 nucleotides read TGTGCCAGCAGCGTAATGGGCTATGGCTACACCTTC. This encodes CASSVMGYGYTF.